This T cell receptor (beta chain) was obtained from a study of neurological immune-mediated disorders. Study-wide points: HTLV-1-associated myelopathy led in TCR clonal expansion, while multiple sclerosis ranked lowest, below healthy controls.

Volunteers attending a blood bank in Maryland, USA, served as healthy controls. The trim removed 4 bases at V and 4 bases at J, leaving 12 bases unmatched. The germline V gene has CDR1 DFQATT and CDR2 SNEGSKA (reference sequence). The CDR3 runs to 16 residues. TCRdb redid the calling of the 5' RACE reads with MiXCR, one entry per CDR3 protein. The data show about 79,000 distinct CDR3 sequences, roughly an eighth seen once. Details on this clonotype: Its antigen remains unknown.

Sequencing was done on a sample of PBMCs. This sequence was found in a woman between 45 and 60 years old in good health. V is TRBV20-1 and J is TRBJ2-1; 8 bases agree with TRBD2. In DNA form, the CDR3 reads TGCAGTGCTAATCCGGTAGCGGGAAGTTGGTACAATGAGCAGTTCTTC. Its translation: CSANPVAGSWYNEQFF.